A single sample gave rise to the 2 T cell receptor beta chains below, sequenced in a study of CD8+ T cells in alopecia areata. Following RNA extraction, reverse transcription yielded cDNA that acted as the sequencing template. Assay used: immunoSEQ multiplex PCR; TCRdb lists only in-frame clones, some missing. The table includes 130,000 or so clones, approximately 48% detected once. The sample in question was CD8+ T cells sorted from blood, obtained at week 0. Receptors originate from a human donor with alopecia areata.

In this sample, this clone turned up a few times. The rearrangement joins TRBV29-1 to TRBJ2-1; TRBD2 matches at 8 bases. After removal of 5 bases from V and 7 bases from J, the junction contained 7 bases not matched to a gene. The CDR3 runs 13 residues. From germline, CDR1 is SQVTM and CDR2 ANQGSEA. Written as DNA, the CDR3 is TGCAGCGTTAAGAGCGGGGGAAGGAATGAGCAGTTCTTC. Protein product: CSVKSGGRNEQFF.

Turning to this clone: An end of the junction does not agree with germline; a read error may underlie this. This rearrangement joins TRBV11-2 to TRBJ2-7; D gene unclear. CDR1 SGHAT and CDR2 FQNNGV come from the germline V gene. The CDR3 runs to 17 residues. The CDR3 loop reads CASSQAALGPIAEEQYF. The CDR3 coding sequence is TGCGCCAGCAGCCAAGCAGCCCTTGGGCCCATCGCTGAGGAGCAGTACTTC.